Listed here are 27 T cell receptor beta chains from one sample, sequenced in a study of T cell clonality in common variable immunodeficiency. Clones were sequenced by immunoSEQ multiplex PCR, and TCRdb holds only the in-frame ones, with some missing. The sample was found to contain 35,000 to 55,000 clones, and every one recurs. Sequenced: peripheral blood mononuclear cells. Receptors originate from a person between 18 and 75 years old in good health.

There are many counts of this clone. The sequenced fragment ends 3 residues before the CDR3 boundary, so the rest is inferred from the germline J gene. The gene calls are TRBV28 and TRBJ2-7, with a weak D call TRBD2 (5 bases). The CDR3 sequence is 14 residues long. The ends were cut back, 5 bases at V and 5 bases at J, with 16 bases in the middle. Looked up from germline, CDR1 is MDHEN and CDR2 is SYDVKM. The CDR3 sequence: CASSELLRGHEQYF. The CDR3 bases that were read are TGTGCCAGCAGTGAGTTGCTTCGGGGTCACGAG. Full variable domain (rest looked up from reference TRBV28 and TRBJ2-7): DVKVTQSSRYLVKRTGEKVFLECVQDMDHENMFWYRQDPGLGLRLIYFSYDVKMKEKGDIPEGYSVSREKKERFSLILESASTNQTSMYLCASSELLRGHEQYFGPGTRLTVT.

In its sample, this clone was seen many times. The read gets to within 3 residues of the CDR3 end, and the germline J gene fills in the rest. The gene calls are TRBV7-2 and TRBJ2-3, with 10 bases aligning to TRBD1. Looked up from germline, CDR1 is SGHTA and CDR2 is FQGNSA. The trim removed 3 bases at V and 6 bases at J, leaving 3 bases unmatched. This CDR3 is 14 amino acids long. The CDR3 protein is CASSFDRGPDTQYF. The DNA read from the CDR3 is TGTGCCAGCAGCTTTGACAGGGGGCCGGATACG.

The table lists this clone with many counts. This chain's CDR3 is CASSLDTTGGELFF. Incomplete CDR3 DNA: TGCGCCAGCAGCTTGGATACGACGGGCGGGGAG. V is TRBV5-1 and J is TRBJ2-2; D unresolved. Sequencing ends 3 residues short of the CDR3 end; the germline J gene provides the rest. With 0 bases removed from V and 7 bases from J, the gap between germline ends came to 10 bases. This CDR3 is built from 14 residues. In germline, CDR1 is SGHRS, CDR2 YFSETQ.

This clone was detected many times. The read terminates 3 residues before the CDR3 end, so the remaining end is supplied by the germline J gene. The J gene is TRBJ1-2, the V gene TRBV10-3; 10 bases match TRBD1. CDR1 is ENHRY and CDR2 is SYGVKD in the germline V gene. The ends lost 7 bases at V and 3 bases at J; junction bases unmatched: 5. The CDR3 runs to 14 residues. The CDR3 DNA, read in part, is TGTGCCATCACTTCGGACAGGGGGGACTATGGC. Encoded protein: CAITSDRGDYG. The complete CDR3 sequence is CAITSDRGDYGYTF.

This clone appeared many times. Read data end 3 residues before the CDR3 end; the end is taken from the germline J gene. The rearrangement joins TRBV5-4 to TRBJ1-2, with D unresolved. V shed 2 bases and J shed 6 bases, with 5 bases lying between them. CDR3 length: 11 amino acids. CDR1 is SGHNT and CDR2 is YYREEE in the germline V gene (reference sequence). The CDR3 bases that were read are TGTGCCAGCAGCTTCACAGATGGC. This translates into CASSFTDG. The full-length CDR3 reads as CASSFTDGYTF. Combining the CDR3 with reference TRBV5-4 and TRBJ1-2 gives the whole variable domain ETGVTQSPTHLIKTRGQQVTLRCSSQSGHNTVSWYQQALGQGPQFIFQYYREEENGRGNFPPRFSGLQFPNYSSELNVNALELDDSALYLCASSFTDGYTFGSGTRLTVV.

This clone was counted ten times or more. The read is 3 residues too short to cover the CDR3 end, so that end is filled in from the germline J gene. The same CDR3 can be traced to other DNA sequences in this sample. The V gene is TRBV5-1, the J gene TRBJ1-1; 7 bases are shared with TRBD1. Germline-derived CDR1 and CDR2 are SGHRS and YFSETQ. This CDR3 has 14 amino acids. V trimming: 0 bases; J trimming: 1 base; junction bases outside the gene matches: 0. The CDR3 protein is CASSLDRGNTEAFF. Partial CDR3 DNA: TGCGCCAGCAGCTTGGACAGGGGGAACACTGAA. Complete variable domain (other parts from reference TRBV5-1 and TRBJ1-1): KAGVTQTPRYLIKTRGQQVTLSCSPISGHRSVSWYQQTPGQGLQFLFEYFSETQRNKGNFPGRFSGRQFSNSRSEMNVSTLELGDSALYLCASSLDRGNTEAFFGQGTRLTVV.

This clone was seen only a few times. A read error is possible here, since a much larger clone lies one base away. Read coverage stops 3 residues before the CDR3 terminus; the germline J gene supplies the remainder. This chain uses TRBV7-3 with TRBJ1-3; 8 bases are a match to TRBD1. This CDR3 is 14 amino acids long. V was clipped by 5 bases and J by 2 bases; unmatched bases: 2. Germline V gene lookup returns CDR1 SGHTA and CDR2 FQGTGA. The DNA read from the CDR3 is TGTGCCAGCAGCCAGACAGGGGCTGGAAACACC. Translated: CASSQTGAGNT. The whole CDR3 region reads CASSQTGAGNTIYF. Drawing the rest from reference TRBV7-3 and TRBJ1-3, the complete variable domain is GAGVSQTPSNKVTEKGKYVELRCDPISGHTALYWYRQSLGQGPEFLIYFQGTGAADDSGLPNDRFFAVRPEGSVSTLKIQRTERGDSAVYLCASSQTGAGNTIYFGEGSWLTVV.

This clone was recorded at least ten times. The sequenced part of the CDR3 DNA is TGTGCCAGCAGCTTAAGACTAGCGGGGGGGAATGAG. Its translation is CASSLRLAGGNE. The whole CDR3 sequence reads CASSLRLAGGNEQFF. The V call is TRBV5-4, the J call TRBJ2-1, with TRBD2 matching over 14 bases. The CDR3 goes on 3 residues after the read ends, and that part is filled in from the germline J gene. The J segment lost 7 bases and the V segment lost 2 bases, leaving 2 bases of the junction unmatched. The CDR3 loop spans 15 amino acids. From germline, CDR1 is SGHNT and CDR2 YYREEE (reference sequence). Using reference TRBV5-4 and TRBJ2-1 for the parts outside the CDR3, the full variable domain is ETGVTQSPTHLIKTRGQQVTLRCSSQSGHNTVSWYQQALGQGPQFIFQYYREEENGRGNFPPRFSGLQFPNYSSELNVNALELDDSALYLCASSLRLAGGNEQFFGPGTRLTVL.

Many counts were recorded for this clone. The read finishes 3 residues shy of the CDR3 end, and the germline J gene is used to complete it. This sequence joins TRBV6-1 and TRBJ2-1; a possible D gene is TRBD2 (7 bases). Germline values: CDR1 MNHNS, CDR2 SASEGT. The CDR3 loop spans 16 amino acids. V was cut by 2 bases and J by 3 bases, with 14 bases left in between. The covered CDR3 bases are TGTGCCAGCAGTGAATATGGCGGGGGCATCTACAATGAG. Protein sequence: CASSEYGGGIYNE. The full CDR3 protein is CASSEYGGGIYNEQFF.

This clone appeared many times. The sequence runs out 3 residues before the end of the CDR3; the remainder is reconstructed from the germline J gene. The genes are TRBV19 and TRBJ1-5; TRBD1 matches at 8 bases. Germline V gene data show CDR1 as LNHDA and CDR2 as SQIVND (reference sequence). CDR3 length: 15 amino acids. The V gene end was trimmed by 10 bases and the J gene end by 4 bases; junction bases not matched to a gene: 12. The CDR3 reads CATTTGVVRNQPQHF. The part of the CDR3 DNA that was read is TGTGCCACCACGACAGGGGTGGTTAGGAATCAGCCC.

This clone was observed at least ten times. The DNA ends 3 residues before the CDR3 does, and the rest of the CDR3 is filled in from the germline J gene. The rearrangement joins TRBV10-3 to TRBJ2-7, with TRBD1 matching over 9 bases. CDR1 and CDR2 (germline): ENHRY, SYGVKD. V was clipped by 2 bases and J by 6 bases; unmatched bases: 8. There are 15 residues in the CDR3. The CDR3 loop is CAISEAPGQGVEQYF. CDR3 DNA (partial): TGTGCCATCAGTGAGGCGCCGGGACAGGGCGTCGAG.

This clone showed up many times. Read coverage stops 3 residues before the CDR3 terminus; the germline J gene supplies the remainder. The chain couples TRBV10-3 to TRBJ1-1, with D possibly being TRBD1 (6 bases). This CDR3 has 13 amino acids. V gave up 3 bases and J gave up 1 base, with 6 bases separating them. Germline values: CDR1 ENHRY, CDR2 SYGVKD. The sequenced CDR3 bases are TGTGCCATCAGTGAAGGGGGGAACACTGAA. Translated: CAISEGGNTE. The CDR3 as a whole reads CAISEGGNTEAFF.

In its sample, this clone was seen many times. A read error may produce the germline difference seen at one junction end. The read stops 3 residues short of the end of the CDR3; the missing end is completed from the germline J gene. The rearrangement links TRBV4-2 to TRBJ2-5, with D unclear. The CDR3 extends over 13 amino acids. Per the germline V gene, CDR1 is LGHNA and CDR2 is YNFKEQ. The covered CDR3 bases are TGCGCCAGCAGCCAAGAAGGGCGAGAGACC. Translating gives CASSQEGRET. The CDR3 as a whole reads CASSQEGRETQYF.

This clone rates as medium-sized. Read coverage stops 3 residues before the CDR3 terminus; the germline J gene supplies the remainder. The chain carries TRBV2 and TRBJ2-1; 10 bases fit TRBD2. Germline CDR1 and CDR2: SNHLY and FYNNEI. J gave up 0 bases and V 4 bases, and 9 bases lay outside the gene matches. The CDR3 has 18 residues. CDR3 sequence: CASSAVAGGTSSYNEQFF. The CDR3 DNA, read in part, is TGTGCCAGCAGTGCGGTAGCGGGGGGCACCAGCTCCTACAATGAG.

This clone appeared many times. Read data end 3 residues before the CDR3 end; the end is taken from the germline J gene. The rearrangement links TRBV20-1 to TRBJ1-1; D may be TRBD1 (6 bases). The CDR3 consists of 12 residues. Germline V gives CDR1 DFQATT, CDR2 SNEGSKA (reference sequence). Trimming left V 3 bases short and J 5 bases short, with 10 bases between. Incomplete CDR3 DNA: TGCAGTGCTAGCCGGGGGGCTACTGAA. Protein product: CSASRGATE. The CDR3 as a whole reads CSASRGATEAFF.

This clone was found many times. This chain's CDR3 is CASSIGTGDYEQYF. The CDR3 DNA, read in part, is TGTGCCAGTAGTATCGGGACAGGTGATTACGAG. The chain combines TRBV19 with TRBJ2-7; TRBD1 aligns across 8 bases. The read falls 3 residues short of the CDR3 end, and the missing part is taken from the germline J gene. J was trimmed by 4 bases and V by 3 bases; bases with no gene match: 5. Germline CDR1 is LNHDA and CDR2 is SQIVND (reference sequence). The CDR3 is made up of 14 amino acids.

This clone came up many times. The CDR3 here is CASSFGVPDTQYF. CDR3 DNA (partial): TGTGCCAGCAGTTTCGGGGTTCCAGATACG. This chain uses TRBV12-3 or TRBV12-4 with TRBJ2-3; weak D call: TRBD2 (5 bases). The CDR3 end falls 3 residues outside the read, so it is completed with the germline J gene. V gave up 3 bases and J gave up 4 bases, with 8 bases separating them. The CDR3 is made up of 13 amino acids.

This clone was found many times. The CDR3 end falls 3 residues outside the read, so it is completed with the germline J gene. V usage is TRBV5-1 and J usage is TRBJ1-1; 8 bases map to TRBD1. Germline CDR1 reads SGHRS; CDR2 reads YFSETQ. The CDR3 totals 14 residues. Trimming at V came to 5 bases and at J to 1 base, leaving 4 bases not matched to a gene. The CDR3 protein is CASRFGQGNTEAFF. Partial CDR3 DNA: TGCGCCAGCAGGTTCGGACAGGGGAACACTGAA.

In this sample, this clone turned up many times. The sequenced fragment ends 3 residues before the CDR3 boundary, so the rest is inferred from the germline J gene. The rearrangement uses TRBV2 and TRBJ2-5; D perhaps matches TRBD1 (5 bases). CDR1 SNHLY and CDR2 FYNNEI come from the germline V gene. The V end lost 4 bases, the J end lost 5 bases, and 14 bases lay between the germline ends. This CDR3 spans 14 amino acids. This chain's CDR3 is CASSGSRAWETQYF. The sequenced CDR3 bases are TGTGCCAGCAGTGGGAGCAGGGCTTGGGAGACC.

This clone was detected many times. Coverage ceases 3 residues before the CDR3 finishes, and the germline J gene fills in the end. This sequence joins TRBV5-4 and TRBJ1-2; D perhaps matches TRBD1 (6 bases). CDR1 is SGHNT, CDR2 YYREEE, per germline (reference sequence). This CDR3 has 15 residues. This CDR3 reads CASSLVLEGGEGYTF. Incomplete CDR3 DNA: TGTGCCAGCAGCTTGGTCCTCGAAGGGGGGGAAGGC. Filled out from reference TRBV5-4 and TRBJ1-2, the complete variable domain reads ETGVTQSPTHLIKTRGQQVTLRCSSQSGHNTVSWYQQALGQGPQFIFQYYREEENGRGNFPPRFSGLQFPNYSSELNVNALELDDSALYLCASSLVLEGGEGYTFGSGTRLTVV.

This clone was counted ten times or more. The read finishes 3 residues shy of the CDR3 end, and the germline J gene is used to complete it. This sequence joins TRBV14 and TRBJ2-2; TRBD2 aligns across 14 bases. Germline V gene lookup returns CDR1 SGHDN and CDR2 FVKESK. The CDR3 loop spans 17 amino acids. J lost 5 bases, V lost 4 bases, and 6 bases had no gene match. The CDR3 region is CASSLPGLAGDTGELFF. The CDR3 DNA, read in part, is TGTGCCAGCAGCCTCCCGGGACTAGCGGGGGATACCGGGGAG.

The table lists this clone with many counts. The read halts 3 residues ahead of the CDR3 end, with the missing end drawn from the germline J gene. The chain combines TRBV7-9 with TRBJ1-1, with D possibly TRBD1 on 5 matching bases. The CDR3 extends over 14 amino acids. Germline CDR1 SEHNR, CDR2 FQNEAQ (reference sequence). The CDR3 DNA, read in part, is TGTGCTCCGGGGGGGGGTTTTAGTTTCGCTGAA. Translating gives CAPGGGFSFAE. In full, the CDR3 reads CAPGGGFSFAEAFF.

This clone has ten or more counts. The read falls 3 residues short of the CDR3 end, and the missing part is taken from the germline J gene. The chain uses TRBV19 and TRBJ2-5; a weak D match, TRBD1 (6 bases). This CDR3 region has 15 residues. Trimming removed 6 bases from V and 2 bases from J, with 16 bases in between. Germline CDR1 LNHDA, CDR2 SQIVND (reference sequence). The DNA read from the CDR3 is TGTGCCAGTAGGCACACCGGGACAAGACAAGAGACC. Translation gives CASRHTGTRQET. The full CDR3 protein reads CASRHTGTRQETQYF.

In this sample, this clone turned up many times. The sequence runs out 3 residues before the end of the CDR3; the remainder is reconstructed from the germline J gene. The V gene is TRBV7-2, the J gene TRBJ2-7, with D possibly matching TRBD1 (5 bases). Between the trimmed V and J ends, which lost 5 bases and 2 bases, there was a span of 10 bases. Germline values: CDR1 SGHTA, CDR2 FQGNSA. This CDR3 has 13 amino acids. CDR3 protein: CASSGGAPYEQYF. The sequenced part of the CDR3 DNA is TGTGCCAGCAGCGGTGGGGCCCCCTACGAG.

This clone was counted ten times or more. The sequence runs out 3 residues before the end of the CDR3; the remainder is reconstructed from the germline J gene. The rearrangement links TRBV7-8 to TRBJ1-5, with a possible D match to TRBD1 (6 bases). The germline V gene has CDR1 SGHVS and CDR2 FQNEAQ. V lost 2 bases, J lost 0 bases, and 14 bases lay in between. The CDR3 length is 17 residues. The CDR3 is CASSLTNRVSSNQPQHF. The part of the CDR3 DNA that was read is TGTGCCAGCAGCTTAACGAACAGGGTGTCTAGCAATCAGCCC. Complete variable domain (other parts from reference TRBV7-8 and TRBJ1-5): GAGVSQSPRYKVAKRGQDVALRCDPISGHVSLFWYQQALGQGPEFLTYFQNEAQLDKSGLPSDRFFAERPEGSVSTLKIQRTQQEDSAVYLCASSLTNRVSSNQPQHFGDGTRLSIL.

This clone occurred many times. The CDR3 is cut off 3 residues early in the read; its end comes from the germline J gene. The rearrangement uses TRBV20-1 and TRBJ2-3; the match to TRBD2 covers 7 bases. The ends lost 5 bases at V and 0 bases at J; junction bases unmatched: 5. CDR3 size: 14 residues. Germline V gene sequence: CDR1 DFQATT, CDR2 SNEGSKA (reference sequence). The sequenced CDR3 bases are TGCAGTGCTGGGGGACTACCTAGCACAGATACG. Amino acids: CSAGGLPSTDT. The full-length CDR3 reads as CSAGGLPSTDTQYF.

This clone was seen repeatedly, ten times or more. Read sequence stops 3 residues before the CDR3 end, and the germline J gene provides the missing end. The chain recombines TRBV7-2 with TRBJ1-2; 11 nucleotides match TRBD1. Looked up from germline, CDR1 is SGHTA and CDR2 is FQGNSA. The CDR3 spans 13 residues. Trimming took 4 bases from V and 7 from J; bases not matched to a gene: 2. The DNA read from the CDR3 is TGTGCCAGCAGCTCGGACAGGGGGCTTGGC. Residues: CASSSDRGLG. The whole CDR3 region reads CASSSDRGLGYTF.